This TCR beta chain was observed in a study of brain T cells in children with intractable seizures. Points from the study as a whole: Patients' HCMV serostatus was unknown; virus specificity rests on CDR3 similarity alone.

As to this clone: Its antigen is still unknown.

Repertoires were generated with immunoSEQ multiplex PCR, while TCRdb's copy carries only in-frame clones and drops some. The sample consists of about 340,000 clones, over 90% of them appearing once. V was shortened by 3 bases and J by 2 bases, with 15 bases between the two germline ends. The CDR3 is 15 amino acids. CDR1 is SGHDT and CDR2 is YYEEEE in the germline V gene. The time point was: blood from clinic visit 5 months post-surgery; TSC patient then seizure free. Pre-surgery treatment included at least one anti-epileptic drug. The source is a boy under three years old with tuberous sclerosis and intractable seizures. This sample comprised peripheral blood, obtained 5 to 6 months after surgery. The gene calls are TRBV5-6 and TRBJ2-7, with D perhaps matching TRBD1 (5 bases). Here the CDR3 reads CASSSIDSLTYEQYF. The CDR3 bases are TGTGCCAGCAGCTCAATAGACAGCCTTACCTACGAGCAGTACTTC. The full variable domain, in which reference TRBV5-6 and TRBJ2-7 provide the parts outside the CDR3, is DAGVTQSPTHLIKTRGQQVTLRCSPKSGHDTVSWYQQALGQGPQFIFQYYEEEERQRGNFPDRFSGHQFPNYSSELNVNALLLGDSALYLCASSSIDSLTYEQYFGPGTRLTVT.